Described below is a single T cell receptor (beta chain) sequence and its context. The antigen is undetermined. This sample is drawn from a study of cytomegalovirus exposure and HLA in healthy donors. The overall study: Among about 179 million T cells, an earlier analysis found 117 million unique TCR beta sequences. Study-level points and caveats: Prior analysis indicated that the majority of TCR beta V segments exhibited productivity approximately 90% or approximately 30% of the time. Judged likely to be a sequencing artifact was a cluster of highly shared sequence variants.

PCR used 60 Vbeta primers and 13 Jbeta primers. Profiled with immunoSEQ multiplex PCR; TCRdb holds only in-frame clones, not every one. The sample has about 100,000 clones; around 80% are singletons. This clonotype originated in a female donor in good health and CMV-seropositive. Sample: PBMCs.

The CDR3 spells CASSRRTSGEQFF. Written as DNA, the CDR3 is TGTGCCAGTAGTCGACGGACTAGCGGTGAGCAGTTCTTC. The chain recombines TRBV19 with TRBJ2-1, with TRBD2 matching 10 bases. The V gene's germline CDR1 is LNHDA and CDR2 SQIVND (reference sequence). The V segment lost 5 bases and the J segment 9 bases; nucleotides outside the gene matches: 4. The CDR3 consists of 13 residues.